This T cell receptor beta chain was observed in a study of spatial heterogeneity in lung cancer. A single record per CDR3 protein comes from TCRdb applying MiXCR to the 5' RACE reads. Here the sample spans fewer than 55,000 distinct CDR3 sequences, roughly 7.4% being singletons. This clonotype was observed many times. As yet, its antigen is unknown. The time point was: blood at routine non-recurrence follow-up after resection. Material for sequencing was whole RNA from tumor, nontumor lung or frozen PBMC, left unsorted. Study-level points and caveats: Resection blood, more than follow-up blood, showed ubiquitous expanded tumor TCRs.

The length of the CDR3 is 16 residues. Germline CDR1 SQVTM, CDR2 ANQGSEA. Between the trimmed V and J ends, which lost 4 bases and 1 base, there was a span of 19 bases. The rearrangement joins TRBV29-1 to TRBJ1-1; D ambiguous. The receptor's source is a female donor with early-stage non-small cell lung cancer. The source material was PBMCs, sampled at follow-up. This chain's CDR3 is CSVAGLSSPGNTEAFF. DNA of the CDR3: TGCAGCGTTGCTGGGCTCTCCTCCCCGGGGAACACTGAAGCTTTCTTT.